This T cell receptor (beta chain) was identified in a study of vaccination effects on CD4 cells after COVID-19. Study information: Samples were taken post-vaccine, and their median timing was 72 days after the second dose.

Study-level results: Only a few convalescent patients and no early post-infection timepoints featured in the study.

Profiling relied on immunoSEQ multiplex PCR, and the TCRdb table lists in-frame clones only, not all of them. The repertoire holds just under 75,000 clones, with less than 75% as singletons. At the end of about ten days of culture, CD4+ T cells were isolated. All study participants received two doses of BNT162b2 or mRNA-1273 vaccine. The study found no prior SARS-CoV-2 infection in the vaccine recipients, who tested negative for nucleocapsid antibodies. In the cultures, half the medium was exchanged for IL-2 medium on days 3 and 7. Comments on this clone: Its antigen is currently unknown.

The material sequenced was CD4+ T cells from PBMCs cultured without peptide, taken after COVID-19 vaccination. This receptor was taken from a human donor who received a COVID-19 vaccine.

CDR3 in DNA: TGTGCCAGCAGCTCCGGACAGGTTAATGAAAAACTGTTTTTT. Amino acid sequence: CASSSGQVNEKLFF. The V and J genes are TRBV5-4 and TRBJ1-4; TRBD1 matches 7 bases. Per germline, CDR1 SGHNT and CDR2 YYREEE (reference sequence). This CDR3 spans 14 amino acids. Trimming removed 3 bases from V and 4 bases from J; junction bases left unmatched: 3.